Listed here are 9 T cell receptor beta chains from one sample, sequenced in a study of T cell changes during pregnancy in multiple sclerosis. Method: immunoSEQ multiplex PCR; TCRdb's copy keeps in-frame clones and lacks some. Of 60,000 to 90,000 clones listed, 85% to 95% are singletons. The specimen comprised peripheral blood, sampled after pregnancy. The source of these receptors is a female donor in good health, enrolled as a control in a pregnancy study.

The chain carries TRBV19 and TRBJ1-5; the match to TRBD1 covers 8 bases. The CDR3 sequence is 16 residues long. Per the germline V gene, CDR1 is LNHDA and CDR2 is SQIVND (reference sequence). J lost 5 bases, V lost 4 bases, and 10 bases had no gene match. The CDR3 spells CASSTLWTGTYQPQHF. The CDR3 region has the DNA TGTGCCAGTAGTACCCTCTGGACAGGGACTTATCAGCCCCAGCATTTT. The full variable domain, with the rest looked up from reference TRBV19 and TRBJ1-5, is DGGITQSPKYLFRKEGQNVTLSCEQNLNHDAMYWYRQDPGQGLRLIYYSQIVNDFQKGDIAEGYSVSREKKESFPLTVTSAQKNPTAFYLCASSTLWTGTYQPQHFGDGTRLSIL.

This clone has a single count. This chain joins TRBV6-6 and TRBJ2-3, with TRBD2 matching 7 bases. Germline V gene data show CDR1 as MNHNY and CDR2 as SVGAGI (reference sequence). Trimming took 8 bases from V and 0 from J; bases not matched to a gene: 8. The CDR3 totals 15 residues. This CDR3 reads CASGRGSASTDTQYF. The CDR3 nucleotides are TGTGCCAGCGGGCGGGGGAGCGCTAGCACAGATACGCAGTATTTT.

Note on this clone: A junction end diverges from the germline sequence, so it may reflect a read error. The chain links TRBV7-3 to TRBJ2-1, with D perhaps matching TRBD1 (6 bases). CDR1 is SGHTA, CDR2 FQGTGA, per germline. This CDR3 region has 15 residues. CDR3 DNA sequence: TGTGCCAGCAGCATAACTAGGGACAATTACAATGAGCAGTTCTTC. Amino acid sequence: CASSITRDNYNEQFF.

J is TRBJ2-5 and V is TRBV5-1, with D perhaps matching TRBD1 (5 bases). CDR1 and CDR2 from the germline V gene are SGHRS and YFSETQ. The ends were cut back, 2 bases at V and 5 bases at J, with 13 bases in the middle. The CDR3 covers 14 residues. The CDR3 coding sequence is TGCGCCAGCAGCTTCGCTGGGGCCGGGGAGACCCAGTACTTC. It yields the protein CASSFAGAGETQYF.

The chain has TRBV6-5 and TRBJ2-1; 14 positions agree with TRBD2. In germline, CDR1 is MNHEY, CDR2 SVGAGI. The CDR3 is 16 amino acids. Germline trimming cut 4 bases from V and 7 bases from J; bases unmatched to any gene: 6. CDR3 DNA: TGTGCCAGCAGTTCCCCGACTAGCGGGGGGGGGAATGAGCAGTTCTTC. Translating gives CASSSPTSGGGNEQFF.

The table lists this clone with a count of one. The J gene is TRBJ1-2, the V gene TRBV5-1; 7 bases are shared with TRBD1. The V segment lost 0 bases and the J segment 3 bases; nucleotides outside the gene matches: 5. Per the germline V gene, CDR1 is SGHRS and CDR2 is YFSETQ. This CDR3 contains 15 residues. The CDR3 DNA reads TGCGCCAGCAGCTTGGGAGGGGGCAGAGACTATGGCTACACCTTC. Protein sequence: CASSLGGGRDYGYTF.

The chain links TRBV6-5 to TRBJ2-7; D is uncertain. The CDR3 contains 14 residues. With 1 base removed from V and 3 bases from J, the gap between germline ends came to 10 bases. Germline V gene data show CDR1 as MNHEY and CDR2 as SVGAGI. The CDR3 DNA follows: TGTGCCAGCAGTTACTACAGTTCAATCTACGAGCAGTACTTC. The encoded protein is CASSYYSSIYEQYF.

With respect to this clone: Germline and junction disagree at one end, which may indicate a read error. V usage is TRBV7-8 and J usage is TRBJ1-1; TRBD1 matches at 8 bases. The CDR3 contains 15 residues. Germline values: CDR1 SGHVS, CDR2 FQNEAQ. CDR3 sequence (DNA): TGTGCCAGCAGCCAACAGGGGGTGGCGAACACTGAGGCTTTCTTT. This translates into CASSQQGVANTEAFF. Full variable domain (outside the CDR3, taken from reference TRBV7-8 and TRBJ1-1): GAGVSQSPRYKVAKRGQDVALRCDPISGHVSLFWYQQALGQGPEFLTYFQNEAQLDKSGLPSDRFFAERPEGSVSTLKIQRTQQEDSAVYLCASSQQGVANTEAFFGQGTRLTVV.

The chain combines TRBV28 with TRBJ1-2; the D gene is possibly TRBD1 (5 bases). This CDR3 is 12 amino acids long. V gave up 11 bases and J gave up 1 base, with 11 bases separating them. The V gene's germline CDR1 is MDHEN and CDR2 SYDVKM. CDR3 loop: CASTGVNYGYTF. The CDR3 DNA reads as TGTGCCTCGACGGGGGTTAACTATGGCTACACCTTC.